These 2 T cell receptor beta chains originate from one sample sequenced in a study of TIL therapy for anti-PD-1-resistant metastatic lung cancer. Time point specified: pre-treatment sample, taken before nivolumab and TIL therapy. Tumor tissue came from excised metastases, mostly pleural nodules or supraclavicular lymph nodes. The libraries were made with immunoSEQ v3. TCRdb's copy holds only in-frame clones and misses some; the assay was immunoSEQ multiplex PCR. The table includes 20,000 to 30,000 clones, 72% detected once. The input for sequencing was tumor tissue, taken at baseline. These receptors were obtained from a person aged 25 to 80 with non-small cell lung cancer.

This clone was observed a single time. The chain is built from TRBV7-2 and TRBJ2-5; D may be TRBD1 (6 bases). V was clipped by 1 base and J by 5 bases, with 20 bases between them. In germline, CDR1 is SGHTA, CDR2 FQGNSA. The CDR3 has 17 residues. CDR3 residues: CASSLDVARGTGETQYF. Here the CDR3 DNA reads TGTGCCAGCAGCTTAGATGTCGCCCGGGGAACAGGGGAGACCCAGTACTTC.

The rearrangement links TRBV15 to TRBJ2-5; possible D gene TRBD2, 6 bases. Per the germline V gene, CDR1 is LNHNV and CDR2 is YYDKDF (reference sequence). V was clipped by 0 bases and J by 7 bases, with 9 bases between them. The CDR3 is made up of 13 amino acids. The CDR3 sequence: CATSRDGDSTQYF. CDR3 nucleotides: TGTGCCACCAGCAGAGACGGGGACTCGACCCAGTACTTC.